This passage covers 24 T cell receptor beta chains from one sample sequenced in a study of T-cell reconstitution after alpha-beta-depleted transplantation in children. Preparation of the TCRbeta library was carried out with unique molecular identifiers. TCRdb fed the PCR reads into MiXCR, producing one record per CDR3 protein. The sample records hundreds of thousands of distinct CDR3 sequences, approximately 10% being singletons. The sample was PBMCs, taken before TCRalphabeta/CD19-depleted stem cell transplant. The receptors were sampled from a child younger than two with acute myeloid leukemia, due to receive a stem cell transplant.

This clonotype was detected many times. The V gene is TRBV20-1, the J gene TRBJ2-3, with TRBD2 identical over 9 bases. Germline CDR1 reads DFQATT; CDR2 reads SNEGSKA (reference sequence). Trimming removed 0 bases from V and 6 bases from J; junction bases left unmatched: 10. This CDR3 has 16 amino acids. CDR3 in amino acids: CSARDRGGGAMDTQYF. The CDR3 bases are TGCAGTGCTAGAGATCGGGGCGGGGGGGCTATGGATACGCAGTATTTT.

This clonotype showed up many times. The chain combines TRBV7-2 with TRBJ1-3; no clear D gene. V was shortened by 7 bases and J by 0 bases, with 13 bases between the two germline ends. Germline-derived CDR1 and CDR2 are SGHTA and FQGNSA. CDR3 size: 15 residues. The CDR3, as DNA: TGTGCCAGCAAGGAACAGTGGGTCTCTGGAAACACCATATATTTT. Its translation: CASKEQWVSGNTIYF.

This clonotype was recorded many times. V and J are TRBV29-1 and TRBJ1-2; D unclear. Trimming took off 4 bases at V and 4 bases at J, with 13 bases between the two ends. The CDR3 has 13 residues. CDR1 is SQVTM, CDR2 ANQGSEA, per germline. The CDR3: CSVVDRGPYGYTF. The CDR3 DNA reads TGCAGCGTTGTTGACCGCGGGCCCTATGGCTACACCTTC.

This clonotype was seen at least ten times. The chain is built from TRBV19 and TRBJ1-3; TRBD1 is a possible D gene (6 bases). Germline V gene data show CDR1 as LNHDA and CDR2 as SQIVND (reference sequence). The V end was cut by 6 bases, the J end by 0 bases, with 12 bases between. This CDR3 spans 15 amino acids. CDR3 bases: TGTGCCAGTAGCGAGGGACAATTCTCTGGAAACACCATATATTTT. Protein sequence: CASSEGQFSGNTIYF. The full variable domain, rest sourced from reference TRBV19 and TRBJ1-3, is DGGITQSPKYLFRKEGQNVTLSCEQNLNHDAMYWYRQDPGQGLRLIYYSQIVNDFQKGDIAEGYSVSREKKESFPLTVTSAQKNPTAFYLCASSEGQFSGNTIYFGEGSWLTVV.

This clonotype was found a few times. This sequence joins TRBV10-1 and TRBJ2-2; weak D call: TRBD2 (6 bases). The CDR3 contains 14 residues. The germline V and J ends were trimmed by 4 bases and 3 bases, with 9 bases remaining between them. CDR1 is WNHNN and CDR2 is SYGVQD in the germline V gene (reference sequence). CDR3 bases: TGCGCCAGCAGTGTGGAGGGAGACACCGGGGAGCTGTTTTTT. Amino acid sequence: CASSVEGDTGELFF.

This clonotype was detected ten times or more. The CDR3, as DNA: TGTGCCAGCAGCGTAGATCTGGGAAGAGGGCCCCAGCATTTT. It is translated as CASSVDLGRGPQHF. The V and J genes are TRBV9 and TRBJ1-5; D is undetermined. Trimming left V 0 bases short and J 9 bases short, with 13 bases between. The CDR3 length is 14 residues. Looked up from germline, CDR1 is SGDLS and CDR2 is YYNGEE.

There are many counts of this clonotype. CDR3 DNA: TGCAGTGCTCCCTCCCCTTCTAGCGGAGGGTCCTACGAGCAGTACTTC. It encodes CSAPSPSSGGSYEQYF. This chain connects TRBV20-1 to TRBJ2-7; 7 positions match TRBD2. Germline V gene sequence: CDR1 DFQATT, CDR2 SNEGSKA (reference sequence). This CDR3 contains 16 residues. V lost 5 bases, J lost 1 base, and 14 bases stayed unmatched.

This clonotype was recorded at least ten times. The chain couples TRBV7-2 to TRBJ2-1; D may be TRBD2 (5 bases). Trimming shortened V by 0 bases and J by 6 bases, and 9 bases separated the two germline ends. The CDR3 runs to 14 residues. Germline values: CDR1 SGHTA, CDR2 FQGNSA. CDR3 in amino acids: CASSLAGASNEQFF. DNA for the CDR3: TGTGCCAGCAGCTTAGCGGGAGCCAGCAATGAGCAGTTCTTC.

This clonotype was recorded many times. The V call is TRBV12-3 or TRBV12-4, the J call TRBJ1-5; 9 bases are a match to TRBD1. Trimming removed 5 bases from V and 8 bases from J; junction bases left unmatched: 10. This CDR3 is built from 15 residues. The CDR3, as DNA: TGTGCCAGCAGTCCGGGACAGGGCGGCGTGGAGCCCCAGCATTTT. As protein: CASSPGQGGVEPQHF.

This clonotype was observed at least ten times. This chain uses TRBV6-5 with TRBJ2-2; 8 bases match TRBD1. Germline lookup yields CDR1 MNHEY and CDR2 SVGAGI. V was pared by 5 bases and J by 7 bases, with 9 bases of the junction left unmatched. The CDR3 loop spans 15 amino acids. This CDR3 is CASSTIRGHSGELFF. The CDR3 region has the DNA TGTGCCAGCAGTACGATCAGGGGGCATAGCGGGGAGCTGTTTTTT.

This clonotype was counted ten times or more. V and J are TRBV29-1 and TRBJ1-1, with D unclear. The CDR3 consists of 13 residues. Trimming cost V 4 bases and J 4 bases, with 13 bases left between them. Per the germline V gene, CDR1 is SQVTM and CDR2 is ANQGSEA. Here the CDR3 reads CSVGHTTGTEAFF. The CDR3 DNA reads TGCAGCGTTGGACATACGACCGGCACTGAAGCTTTCTTT.

This clonotype was detected only a few times. CDR3 protein: CASSRMGDSPLHF. DNA for the CDR3: TGTGCCAGCAGTCGTATGGGGGATTCACCCCTCCACTTT. The chain recombines TRBV7-6 with TRBJ1-6; perhaps TRBD1 as D (5 bases). The CDR3 length is 13 residues. CDR1 and CDR2 from the germline V gene are SGHVS and FNYEAQ. Deletions cut 6 bases from V and 8 bases from J, with 11 bases between.

This clonotype was seen ten or more times. V is TRBV7-9 and J is TRBJ2-3, with 12 bases fitting TRBD2. Per the germline V gene, CDR1 is SEHNR and CDR2 is FQNEAQ (reference sequence). There are 16 residues in the CDR3. The V and J ends lost 2 bases and 6 bases, in that order; junction bases with no gene match: 6. CDR3 amino acids: CASSLLLAGGRDTQYF. The DNA of the CDR3 is TGTGCCAGCAGCTTATTACTAGCGGGAGGCCGGGATACGCAGTATTTT.

This clonotype was recorded at least ten times. This chain joins TRBV7-8 and TRBJ2-3, with 12 positions matching TRBD2. Germline V gene sequence: CDR1 SGHVS, CDR2 FQNEAQ. V shed 4 bases and J 2 bases; nucleotides not matched to a gene: 7. This CDR3 is built from 17 residues. The CDR3, as DNA: TGTGCCAGCAGCTATAGGACTAGCGGGAACCCCACAGATACGCAGTATTTT. Translation gives CASSYRTSGNPTDTQYF. The full variable domain, in which reference TRBV7-8 and TRBJ2-3 provide the parts outside the CDR3, is GAGVSQSPRYKVAKRGQDVALRCDPISGHVSLFWYQQALGQGPEFLTYFQNEAQLDKSGLPSDRFFAERPEGSVSTLKIQRTQQEDSAVYLCASSYRTSGNPTDTQYFGPGTRLTVL.

This clonotype was observed at least ten times. The chain carries TRBV7-2 and TRBJ2-3; D is possibly TRBD2 (5 bases). This CDR3 comprises 14 residues. The germline V gene encodes CDR1 SGHTA and CDR2 FQGNSA. With 5 bases removed from V and 0 bases from J, the gap between germline ends came to 9 bases. As DNA, the CDR3 is TGTGCCAGCAGCCCCCCGGGAAGCACAGATACGCAGTATTTT. This translates into CASSPPGSTDTQYF.

This clonotype appeared many times. For the CDR3, the DNA is TGTGCCAGCAGCAAATTGGGAGGGAAAGCTTTCTTT. The encoded protein is CASSKLGGKAFF. The chain employs TRBV21-1 and TRBJ1-1. TRBV21-1 is a pseudogene. The CDR3 runs to 12 residues.

This clonotype was detected many times. The rearrangement joins TRBV20-1 to TRBJ2-7, with D uncertain. V gave up 3 bases and J gave up 5 bases, with 14 bases separating them. Germline V gives CDR1 DFQATT, CDR2 SNEGSKA (reference sequence). The CDR3 runs 13 residues. The CDR3 is CSARMSPRDEQYF. CDR3 DNA: TGCAGTGCTAGGATGTCCCCCCGGGACGAGCAGTACTTC.

In its sample, this clonotype was seen many times. J is TRBJ1-2 and V is TRBV28; possible D gene TRBD1, 5 bases. The CDR3 is 14 amino acids. Trimming pared 7 bases from V and 7 bases from J, leaving 19 bases between. The germline CDR1 and CDR2 sequences are MDHEN and SYDVKM. The CDR3 loop is CASKSGQGGSGYTF. DNA for the CDR3: TGTGCCAGCAAATCAGGACAAGGTGGCAGTGGCTACACCTTC.

This clonotype was counted ten times or more. The V and J genes are TRBV9 and TRBJ2-3, with a weak D call TRBD2 (5 bases). The CDR3 covers 14 residues. Trimming removed 4 bases at V and 0 bases at J, with 9 bases between. The V gene's germline CDR1 is SGDLS and CDR2 YYNGEE. CDR3 sequence: CASSRDGSTDTQYF. Here the CDR3 DNA reads TGTGCCAGCAGCCGGGATGGAAGCACAGATACGCAGTATTTT.

This clonotype was found a few times. The J gene is TRBJ2-1, the V gene TRBV10-1, with D tentatively TRBD2 (6 bases). The V gene's germline CDR1 is WNHNN and CDR2 SYGVQD (reference sequence). V dropped 6 bases and J dropped 9 bases, with 15 bases sitting between them. This CDR3 is built from 13 residues. As DNA, the CDR3 is TGCGCCAGCAGGCTACGGGGGTCGAGTGAGCAGTTCTTC. It translates to CASRLRGSSEQFF.

Concerning this clonotype itself: This may stem from a read error, because a much larger clone lies one nucleotide away. This chain links TRBV6-1 with TRBJ1-2, with unresolved D. The CDR3 covers 13 residues. Germline V lookup: CDR1 MNHNS, CDR2 SASEGT. The CDR3 region has the DNA TGTGCCAGCAGTGAGGGGAATAACTATGGCTACCCCTTC. It codes for CASSEGNNYGYPF.

This clonotype was recorded at least ten times. This chain connects TRBV20-1 to TRBJ2-5; perhaps D is TRBD1 or TRBD2 (6 bases each). The germline V gene encodes CDR1 DFQATT and CDR2 SNEGSKA (reference sequence). V was clipped by 3 bases and J by 1 base, with 12 bases between them. The CDR3 is made up of 14 amino acids. In DNA, the CDR3 is TGCAGTGCTAGTAGGGGGGTACTCCAAGAGACCCAGTACTTC. Translation gives CSASRGVLQETQYF.

This clonotype was observed at least ten times. Written as DNA, the CDR3 is TGTGCCAGCAGCGAAGGGGCAGGGCGGAATCAGCCCCAGCATTTT. Its translation: CASSEGAGRNQPQHF. The chain employs TRBV11-2 and TRBJ1-5, with D maybe TRBD1 (5 bases). The CDR3 has 15 residues. Per germline, CDR1 SGHAT and CDR2 FQNNGV. The ends were cut back, 5 bases at V and 4 bases at J, with 15 bases in the middle.

This clonotype appeared many times. This chain joins TRBV5-1 and TRBJ2-7; 7 positions agree with TRBD1. Germline CDR1 and CDR2: SGHRS and YFSETQ. V dropped 4 bases and J dropped 0; count of bases not matched to a gene: 10. The CDR3 is 16 amino acids. Here the CDR3 DNA reads TGCGCCAGCAGCCAGGGACACTCAGGGGGCTCCTACGAGCAGTACTTC. Translation: CASSQGHSGGSYEQYF.